This T cell receptor beta chain was sequenced in a study of blood T cell repertoires in COVID-19. TCRdb's copy holds only in-frame clones and misses some; the assay was immunoSEQ multiplex PCR. This sample yields some 70,000 clones, of which more than 70% are seen a single time; 6.3% belongs to the top ten. Germline lookup yields CDR1 MDHEN and CDR2 SYDVKM. J gave up 3 bases and V 2 bases, and 2 bases lay outside the gene matches. The CDR3 runs 14 residues. This chain uses TRBV28 with TRBJ2-3, with TRBD2 matching 7 bases. This clonotype was obtained from a woman in her sixties with acute or convalescent COVID-19. What was sequenced was peripheral blood. The CDR3 here is CASSLPGGTDTQYF. CDR3 bases: TGTGCCAGCAGTTTACCCGGGGGGACAGATACGCAGTATTTT.